Following are 14 T cell receptor beta chains from one sample sequenced in a study of shared clonotypes between healthy human individuals. Sequenced by immunoSEQ multiplex PCR; TCRdb stores in-frame clones only, minus some. Here the sample spans some 500,000 clones, approximately 95% being singletons. The material sequenced was naive CD4+ T cells sorted from blood. The subset here: CD45RA+ positively selected. These receptors all stem from a woman aged 30 to 39 in good health.

The chain couples TRBV6-5 to TRBJ2-2, with 8 bases lining up with TRBD2. Germline loops: CDR1 MNHEY, CDR2 SVGAGI. This CDR3 is 16 amino acids long. The junction had 3 bases not matched to a gene; V was cut back by 2 bases and J by 1 base. CDR3 in DNA: TGTGCCAGCAGTTACAGAAGCGGGGGGAACACCGGGGAGCTGTTTTTT. The encoded protein is CASSYRSGGNTGELFF.

The chain joins TRBV28 to TRBJ1-3; 7 bases agree with TRBD1. Germline trimming cut 5 bases from V and 2 bases from J; bases unmatched to any gene: 15. In germline, CDR1 is MDHEN, CDR2 SYDVKM. The CDR3 has 18 amino acids. As DNA, the CDR3 is TGTGCCAGCAGTGTCATTTTGGCCAAGACAGGGACTGGAAACACCATATATTTT. Protein sequence: CASSVILAKTGTGNTIYF.

Only one count was recorded for this clone. The chain is built from TRBV10-1 and TRBJ2-5; TRBD2 matches 7 bases. Germline assignment: CDR1 WNHNN and CDR2 SYGVQD (reference sequence). The CDR3 is 14 residues long. V lost 6 bases to trimming and J lost 3 bases; unmatched junction nucleotides: 7. In nucleotides, the CDR3 is TGCGCCAGCAGCGGGGGTGCGGGAGAAGAGACCCAGTACTTC. Its translation is CASSGGAGEETQYF.

The rearrangement links TRBV28 to TRBJ1-5; D gene ambiguous. The V end lost 4 bases, the J end lost 0 bases, and 13 bases lay between the germline ends. The germline gives CDR1 MDHEN, CDR2 SYDVKM. The CDR3 sequence is 16 residues long. This CDR3 is CASSSPYMNSNQPQHF. CDR3 sequence (DNA): TGTGCCAGCAGTTCCCCGTACATGAATAGCAATCAGCCCCAGCATTTT. Using reference TRBV28 and TRBJ1-5 for the parts outside the CDR3, the full variable domain is DVKVTQSSRYLVKRTGEKVFLECVQDMDHENMFWYRQDPGLGLRLIYFSYDVKMKEKGDIPEGYSVSREKKERFSLILESASTNQTSMYLCASSSPYMNSNQPQHFGDGTRLSIL.

The chain uses TRBV28 and TRBJ1-5; 8 positions agree with TRBD1. This CDR3 is built from 13 residues. Germline V CDR1 and CDR2: MDHEN, SYDVKM. V trimming: 6 bases; J trimming: 6 bases; junction bases outside the gene matches: 4. The CDR3 nucleotides read TGTGCCAGCAGAGAGACAGGGGTTCAGCCCCAGCATTTT. Amino acids: CASRETGVQPQHF.

The chain joins TRBV6-6 to TRBJ2-3, with TRBD1 matching over 9 bases. Germline values: CDR1 MNHNY, CDR2 SVGAGI (reference sequence). V dropped 7 bases and J dropped 4; count of bases not matched to a gene: 6. CDR3 length: 14 amino acids. This CDR3 is CASKTGGIADTQYF. CDR3 bases: TGTGCCAGCAAAACAGGGGGCATTGCAGATACGCAGTATTTT.

J is TRBJ1-5 and V is TRBV30, with 9 bases lining up with TRBD1. Germline V gene lookup returns CDR1 GTSNPN and CDR2 SVGIG (reference sequence). Trimming cost V 7 bases and J 7 bases; bases outside gene matches: 8. The CDR3 extends over 13 amino acids. This chain's CDR3 is CAFGDRVRQPQHF. Written as DNA, the CDR3 is TGTGCCTTCGGGGACAGGGTCCGACAGCCCCAGCATTTT.

The chain carries TRBV5-4 and TRBJ2-2; the D call may be TRBD1 or TRBD2 (5 bases each). The germline V gene encodes CDR1 SGHNT and CDR2 YYREEE (reference sequence). This CDR3 spans 15 amino acids. With 3 bases removed from V and 2 bases from J, the gap between germline ends came to 11 bases. The CDR3 loop reads CASSSGTSNTGELFF. The CDR3, as DNA: TGTGCCAGCAGCTCCGGGACCTCAAACACCGGGGAGCTGTTTTTT.

V and J are TRBV6-5 and TRBJ2-6, with 7 bases identical to TRBD1. This CDR3 has 16 amino acids. The V gene's germline CDR1 is MNHEY and CDR2 SVGAGI. Trimming removed 2 bases from V and 4 bases from J; junction bases left unmatched: 5. CDR3 bases: TGTGCCAGCAGTTACATGACAGGGACCGGGGCCAACGTCCTGACTTTC. Protein sequence: CASSYMTGTGANVLTF.

CDR3 bases: TGCGCCAGCAGCTTGGCGGAGAAAAATGAAAAACTGTTTTTT. Its protein is CASSLAEKNEKLFF. V usage is TRBV5-1 and J usage is TRBJ1-4; D gene uncertain. V was pared by 0 bases and J by 5 bases, with 8 bases between. The CDR3 loop spans 14 amino acids. Germline V CDR1 and CDR2: SGHRS, YFSETQ.

The chain employs TRBV5-1 and TRBJ2-7; 8 bases agree with TRBD1. The trim removed 3 bases at V and 5 bases at J, leaving 7 bases unmatched. Germline V CDR1 and CDR2: SGHRS, YFSETQ. The CDR3 contains 14 residues. CDR3 protein: CASSSGQGRDEQYF. CDR3 nucleotide sequence: TGCGCCAGCAGCTCCGGACAGGGTAGGGACGAGCAGTACTTC.

The chain recombines TRBV6-5 with TRBJ1-4; the match to TRBD1 covers 7 bases. The CDR3 has 12 amino acids. Germline V gene sequence: CDR1 MNHEY, CDR2 SVGAGI. V lost 6 bases and J lost 10; bases outside the gene matches: 5. As DNA, the CDR3 is TGTGCCAGCAGACCCAGGGGGGGAAAACTGTTTTTT. This codes for CASRPRGGKLFF.

The chain is built from TRBV11-2 and TRBJ2-1, with a possible D match to TRBD2 (5 bases). Trimming pared 0 bases from V and 9 bases from J, leaving 27 bases between. The CDR3 totals 19 residues. Germline V gene lookup returns CDR1 SGHAT and CDR2 FQNNGV. For the CDR3, the DNA is TGTGCCAGCAGCTTAGATCGGTTCTCCGCCACGACACTGGCGGGTGAGCAGTTCTTC. Protein sequence: CASSLDRFSATTLAGEQFF. Complete variable domain (other parts from reference TRBV11-2 and TRBJ2-1): EAGVAQSPRYKIIEKRQSVAFWCNPISGHATLYWYQQILGQGPKLLIQFQNNGVVDDSQLPKDRFSAERLKGVDSTLKIQPAKLEDSAVYLCASSLDRFSATTLAGEQFFGPGTRLTVL.

This sequence joins TRBV9 and TRBJ2-2; D is unresolved. Germline V lookup: CDR1 SGDLS, CDR2 YYNGEE. V lost 3 bases and J lost 4, with 10 bases in between. The CDR3 consists of 14 residues. The CDR3 spells CASSAGPSTGELFF. Written as DNA, the CDR3 is TGTGCCAGCAGCGCAGGACCGTCCACCGGGGAGCTGTTTTTT.